The 18 T cell receptor beta chains below were found in one sample sequenced in a study of a mutant IDH1 vaccine in newly diagnosed glioma. Libraries were prepared by immunoSEQ multiplex PCR; TCRdb keeps only in-frame clonotypes and omits some of them. The data hold some 55,000 clones, with 70% to 90% observed a single time. Time point denoted: week 5, during vaccination. Vaccination used 300 ug of mutant IDH1 20-mer peptide per dose, with topical imiquimod. These receptors are not linked to any known antigen. The starting material was PBMCs, obtained from a glioma patient whose treatment included an IDH1 peptide vaccine. The origin of the receptors is a woman in her thirties or forties with glioma.

This clone was counted a few times. The chain joins TRBV6-6 to TRBJ1-5; 11 nucleotides line up with TRBD1. Trimming took 5 bases from V and 4 from J; bases not matched to a gene: 7. CDR1 and CDR2 from the germline V gene are MNHNY and SVGAGI (reference sequence). This CDR3 has 16 residues. The CDR3 sequence is CASSIRDRGSNQPQHF. DNA for the CDR3: TGTGCCAGCAGTATCCGGGACAGGGGGTCTAATCAGCCCCAGCATTTT.

The CDR3 protein is CASRGAGSLIMTYEQYF. CDR3 sequence (DNA): TGTGCCAGCAGGGGGGCGGGGTCTTTAATAATGACCTACGAGCAGTACTTC. V is TRBV7-9 and J is TRBJ2-7; D could derive from TRBD1 or TRBD2 (6 bases each). Deletions cut 6 bases from V and 2 bases from J, with 23 bases between. The germline gives CDR1 SEHNR, CDR2 FQNEAQ (reference sequence). This CDR3 contains 17 residues.

The chain couples TRBV25-1 to TRBJ1-3; D is unresolved. With 6 bases removed from V and 0 bases from J, the gap between germline ends came to 12 bases. The CDR3 covers 15 residues. Looked up from germline, CDR1 is MGHDK and CDR2 is SYGVNS. CDR3 residues: CASSPPRGSGNTIYF. The CDR3 region has the DNA TGTGCCAGCAGCCCCCCTCGCGGCTCTGGAAACACCATATATTTT. The variable domain in full, with the rest retrieved from reference TRBV25-1 and TRBJ1-3, is EADIYQTPRYLVIGTGKKITLECSQTMGHDKMYWYQQDPGMELHLIHYSYGVNSTEKGDLSSESTVSRIRTEHFPLTLESARPSHTSQYLCASSPPRGSGNTIYFGEGSWLTVV.

This sequence joins TRBV4-1 and TRBJ2-7, with 8 bases fitting TRBD2. The germline gives CDR1 MGHRA, CDR2 YSYEKL. The CDR3 covers 16 residues. V lost 1 base to trimming and J lost 5 bases; unmatched junction nucleotides: 10. The CDR3 DNA sequence: TGCGCCAGCAGCCAAGTGTTAACTAGCGGATTGAACGAGCAGTACTTC. It codes for CASSQVLTSGLNEQYF.

V is TRBV7-9 and J is TRBJ2-5; D gene unclear. V lost 6 bases, J lost 0 bases, and 11 bases lay in between. Looked up from germline, CDR1 is SEHNR and CDR2 is FQNEAQ (reference sequence). The CDR3 consists of 14 residues. The CDR3 loop reads CASSSTQYQETQYF. DNA for the CDR3: TGTGCCAGCAGTTCAACACAGTACCAAGAGACCCAGTACTTC.

The chain uses TRBV28 and TRBJ1-2; perhaps TRBD1 as D (5 bases). The CDR3 runs to 14 residues. Deletions cut 5 bases from V and 2 bases from J, with 12 bases between. Germline-derived CDR1 and CDR2 are MDHEN and SYDVKM. The CDR3 loop reads CASSTYKGNYGYTF. CDR3 nucleotide sequence: TGTGCCAGCAGTACCTATAAGGGGAACTATGGCTACACCTTC.

The V call is TRBV6-1, the J call TRBJ2-4; possible D gene TRBD1, 6 bases. With 3 bases removed from V and 8 bases from J, the gap between germline ends came to 11 bases. Germline CDR1 MNHNS, CDR2 SASEGT. This CDR3 region has 13 residues. CDR3 sequence (DNA): TGTGCCAGCAGTGATGGGGGCGAGCACATTCAGTACTTC. Translated: CASSDGGEHIQYF.

The V and J genes are TRBV27 and TRBJ1-5; possible D gene TRBD1, 5 bases. Germline lookup yields CDR1 MNHEY and CDR2 SMNVEV (reference sequence). Trimming left V 3 bases short and J 3 bases short, with 12 bases between. The CDR3 has 15 amino acids. The CDR3 loop is CASSFGGGSNQPQHF. The CDR3 DNA follows: TGTGCCAGCAGTTTCGGTGGGGGATCCAATCAGCCCCAGCATTTT.

The chain employs TRBV7-6 and TRBJ1-4; D is undetermined. V lost 10 bases and J lost 0, with 12 bases in between. Germline V gene sequence: CDR1 SGHVS, CDR2 FNYEAQ. CDR3 length equals 14 residues. For the CDR3, the DNA is TGTGCCACGGGGATCGCGGCAACTAATGAAAAACTGTTTTTT. Translated, it gives CATGIAATNEKLFF.

J is TRBJ2-5 and V is TRBV7-9, with 9 positions matching TRBD1. Germline loops: CDR1 SEHNR, CDR2 FQNEAQ (reference sequence). With 10 bases clipped from V and 11 bases from J, the junction kept 17 bases outside the gene matches. This CDR3 region has 14 residues. The CDR3 DNA is TGTGCCACCTTAAACGACGGGACAGGGTTAGTACAGTACTTC. Amino acids: CATLNDGTGLVQYF.

The gene calls are TRBV5-6 and TRBJ1-3; TRBD1 matches 7 bases. Trimming at V came to 4 bases and at J to 4 bases, leaving 11 bases not matched to a gene. There are 16 residues in the CDR3. Germline CDR1 is SGHDT and CDR2 is YYEEEE. CDR3 nucleotides: TGTGCCAGCAGCCCAGACACACAGGGGAACGGAAACACCATATATTTT. Amino acid sequence: CASSPDTQGNGNTIYF.

This sequence joins TRBV6-5 and TRBJ1-4, with no clear D. CDR1 MNHEY and CDR2 SVGAGI come from the germline V gene. This CDR3 has 15 residues. V was shortened by 2 bases and J by 4 bases, with 11 bases between the two germline ends. CDR3 bases: TGTGCCAGCAGTTACGGCGCGACAAGTAATGAAAAACTGTTTTTT. Translated: CASSYGATSNEKLFF.

The gene calls are TRBV5-6 and TRBJ2-7; D ambiguous. Looked up from germline, CDR1 is SGHDT and CDR2 is YYEEEE. The V end was cut by 0 bases, the J end by 3 bases, with 10 bases between. The CDR3 sequence is 14 residues long. In DNA, the CDR3 is TGTGCCAGCAGCTTGGTCGGGCAGAACTACGAGCAGTACTTC. Its protein is CASSLVGQNYEQYF.

The V gene is TRBV6-6, the J gene TRBJ2-3; no clear D. Trimming left V 2 bases short and J 0 bases short, with 3 bases between. This CDR3 has 13 amino acids. The germline V gene has CDR1 MNHNY and CDR2 SVGAGI (reference sequence). The CDR3 coding sequence is TGTGCCAGCAGTTACGACAGCACAGATACGCAGTATTTT. Translation: CASSYDSTDTQYF.

The chain uses TRBV7-9 and TRBJ1-4; the D is unclear. The CDR3 covers 14 residues. Trimming removed 8 bases from V and 0 bases from J, with 10 bases in between. Per the germline V gene, CDR1 is SEHNR and CDR2 is FQNEAQ (reference sequence). CDR3 sequence (DNA): TGTGCCAGCCAGCGGGAGTCAACTAATGAAAAACTGTTTTTT. This encodes CASQRESTNEKLFF.

The chain recombines TRBV10-3 with TRBJ1-4; D gene uncertain. The CDR3 spans 13 residues. V lost 7 bases and J lost 8, with 14 bases in between. Per the germline V gene, CDR1 is ENHRY and CDR2 is SYGVKD. CDR3 amino acids: CAIMAGLGEKLFF. CDR3 nucleotide sequence: TGTGCCATCATGGCGGGGTTGGGCGAAAAACTGTTTTTT.

The rearrangement links TRBV4-3 to TRBJ1-2; D gene uncertain. The CDR3 extends over 12 amino acids. V lost 5 bases, J lost 2 bases, and 6 bases lay in between. Germline loops: CDR1 LGHNA, CDR2 YSLEER. CDR3 nucleotide sequence: TGCGCCAGCAGCTCCCGGAACTATGGCTACACCTTC. Its translation: CASSSRNYGYTF.

Here the CDR3 reads CAIPRFSGGTGNTIYF. For the CDR3, the DNA is TGTGCCATCCCGAGATTTTCCGGGGGGACTGGAAACACCATATATTTT. The V and J genes are TRBV7-9 and TRBJ1-3; tentative D call: TRBD1 (5 bases). The CDR3 has 16 residues. Germline CDR1 is SEHNR and CDR2 is FQNEAQ (reference sequence). V was clipped by 10 bases and J by 2 bases, with 21 bases between them.